A single sample gave rise to the 20 T cell receptor beta chains below, sequenced in a study of T cells in Graves' hyperthyroidism and ophthalmopathy. Authors of the study amplified TCR beta CDR3 regions from RNA transcripts. When the TCR CDR3 underwent first-round RT-PCR, the HTBI primer set was used. TCRdb redid the calling of the multiplex PCR reads with MiXCR, one entry per CDR3 protein. Among roughly 260,000 distinct CDR3 sequences listed, about 14% were seen once. Sequenced sample: blood. The receptor set was obtained from a woman aged 35 to 49 with Graves' hyperthyroidism that later progressed to Graves' ophthalmopathy.

This clonotype appeared many times. The chain has TRBV11-3 and TRBJ2-5; D gene ambiguous. The CDR3 runs to 14 residues. Germline V gene lookup returns CDR1 SGHNT and CDR2 YENEEA. V gave up 5 bases and J gave up 2 bases, with 12 bases separating them. CDR3 nucleotide sequence: TGTGCCAGCAGCCCAGGACGGTCACAAGAGACCCAGTACTTC. Protein product: CASSPGRSQETQYF.

For the CDR3, the DNA is TGTGCCAGCAGCTTAGGTCCTAGCGGGAGGCCCAATGAGCAGTTCTTC. Translating it yields CASSLGPSGRPNEQFF. The chain uses TRBV7-3 and TRBJ2-1, with 11 bases lining up with TRBD2. CDR3 length equals 16 residues. Per the germline V gene, CDR1 is SGHTA and CDR2 is FQGTGA. V shed 2 bases, J shed 6 bases, and the junction held 6 bases outside the gene matches.

Many counts were recorded for this clonotype. The rearrangement joins TRBV12-5 to TRBJ2-1, with TRBD2 matching over 12 bases. Germline CDR1 LGHNT, CDR2 FRNRAP. The CDR3 contains 13 residues. Germline trimming cut 7 bases from V and 8 bases from J; bases unmatched to any gene: 3. CDR3: CASAGLAGYEQFF. The CDR3 DNA reads as TGTGCTAGTGCTGGACTAGCGGGATATGAGCAGTTCTTC.

In its sample, this clonotype was seen many times. V is TRBV12-3 or TRBV12-4 and J is TRBJ2-7; D is ambiguous. Trimming took off 5 bases at V and 3 bases at J, with 8 bases between the two ends. The CDR3 extends over 12 amino acids. The CDR3 here is CASSLEIYEQYF. CDR3 coding DNA: TGTGCCAGCAGTCTCGAGATCTACGAGCAGTACTTC.

The chain links TRBV12-3 or TRBV12-4 to TRBJ1-1; perhaps TRBD1 as D (6 bases). The CDR3 spans 14 residues. Trimming shortened V by 6 bases and J by 5 bases, and 16 bases separated the two germline ends. The DNA of the CDR3 is TGTGCCAGCAGCAGACGGGGGGCGGGTACTGAAGCTTTCTTT. Protein product: CASSRRGAGTEAFF.

This clonotype was observed many times. The rearrangement links TRBV6-5 to TRBJ1-2, with 7 bases that match TRBD1. The CDR3 consists of 15 residues. Germline CDR1 MNHEY, CDR2 SVGAGI. V lost 0 bases and J lost 5; bases outside the gene matches: 6. In nucleotides, the CDR3 is TGTGCCAGCAGTTACTCTTCGGGACAGTGGTATGGCTACACCTTC. As protein: CASSYSSGQWYGYTF.

The CDR3 loop is CASSEWISDTQYF. The CDR3 DNA is TGTGCCAGCAGTGAATGGATCTCAGATACGCAGTATTTT. The genes are TRBV6-1 and TRBJ2-3; D uncertain. Germline-derived CDR1 and CDR2 are MNHNS and SASEGT. Trimming pared 2 bases from V and 4 bases from J, leaving 7 bases between. The CDR3 spans 13 residues.

This clonotype was detected many times. The genes are TRBV2 and TRBJ2-1; possibly TRBD2 for D (5 bases). V lost 7 bases and J 4 bases, leaving 17 bases between the germline ends. The CDR3 contains 15 residues. Looked up from germline, CDR1 is SNHLY and CDR2 is FYNNEI. CDR3 bases: TGTGCCAGCAATAATCGGACTTTTGGGTACAATGAGCAGTTCTTC. Translation gives CASNNRTFGYNEQFF.

This chain links TRBV7-9 with TRBJ2-5, with 8 bases aligning to TRBD2. V shed 3 bases and J 5 bases; nucleotides not matched to a gene: 8. The germline CDR1 and CDR2 sequences are SEHNR and FQNEAQ (reference sequence). The CDR3 sequence is 15 residues long. The CDR3 DNA is TGTGCCAGCAGCTTGACCGGGACTAGTCGGGAGACCCAGTACTTC. Translating gives CASSLTGTSRETQYF.

This clonotype came up many times. CDR3 sequence: CASSPDRTLQGEQFF. CDR3 DNA sequence: TGTGCCAGCTCACCCGACAGGACCCTCCAGGGTGAGCAGTTCTTC. The rearrangement uses TRBV18 and TRBJ2-1; maybe TRBD1 (6 bases). V was cut by 3 bases and J by 9 bases, with 18 bases left in between. CDR3 size: 15 residues. Germline V gene sequence: CDR1 KGHSH, CDR2 LQKENI.

This clonotype was counted many times. This chain uses TRBV11-2 with TRBJ2-7, with D tentatively TRBD1 or TRBD2 (5 bases each). With 5 bases removed from V and 5 bases from J, the gap between germline ends came to 16 bases. CDR3 length: 14 residues. The germline CDR1 and CDR2 sequences are SGHAT and FQNNGV. CDR3 amino acids: CASSDPGRLDEQYF. DNA for the CDR3: TGTGCCAGCAGCGACCCGGGACGCTTGGACGAGCAGTACTTC.

In its sample, this clonotype was seen many times. This chain joins TRBV18 and TRBJ1-4; D not certain. The CDR3 contains 13 residues. V lost 10 bases to trimming and J lost 8 bases, with 17 bases between them. Per germline, CDR1 KGHSH and CDR2 LQKENI. The CDR3 sequence is CATQVRQDEKLFF. The CDR3 bases are TGTGCCACCCAAGTCCGGCAGGACGAAAAACTGTTTTTT. The variable domain in full, with the rest retrieved from reference TRBV18 and TRBJ1-4, is NAGVMQNPRHLVRRRGQEARLRCSPMKGHSHVYWYRQLPEEGLKFMVYLQKENIIDESGMPKERFSAEFPKEGPSILRIQQVVRGDSAAYFCATQVRQDEKLFFGSGTQLSVL.

This clonotype was detected ten times or more. The rearrangement links TRBV6-1 to TRBJ2-5; 9 nucleotides match TRBD1. The CDR3 contains 14 residues. J gave up 2 bases and V 11 bases, and 9 bases lay outside the gene matches. Germline V CDR1 and CDR2: MNHNS, SASEGT. The CDR3 is CACNDRGSQETQYF. The CDR3 coding sequence is TGTGCCTGCAATGACAGGGGGTCTCAAGAGACCCAGTACTTC.

The V and J genes are TRBV28 and TRBJ2-1; 8 bases agree with TRBD2. Germline CDR1 MDHEN, CDR2 SYDVKM. CDR3 length equals 14 residues. J was trimmed by 9 bases and V by 6 bases; bases with no gene match: 10. The CDR3 here is CASRGRSGSSEQFF. CDR3 bases: TGTGCCAGCAGGGGCCGGAGCGGGAGTAGTGAGCAGTTCTTC.

This clonotype was detected many times. The chain combines TRBV11-2 with TRBJ2-2, with D maybe TRBD1 (6 bases). Between the trimmed V and J ends, which lost 0 bases and 2 bases, there was a span of 16 bases. This CDR3 has 18 residues. The germline V gene encodes CDR1 SGHAT and CDR2 FQNNGV. The CDR3 here is CASSLEIPGHLNTGELFF. CDR3 DNA: TGTGCCAGCAGCTTAGAAATACCGGGACACCTCAACACCGGGGAGCTGTTTTTT.

This clonotype was found many times. The genes are TRBV25-1 and TRBJ1-1, with D unresolved. This CDR3 comprises 15 residues. V gave up 3 bases and J gave up 6 bases, with 17 bases separating them. Germline loops: CDR1 MGHDK, CDR2 SYGVNS. CDR3 coding DNA: TGTGCCAGCAGTGATCTCTCCGTCCTAAGGGCTGAAGCTTTCTTT. Translated: CASSDLSVLRAEAFF.

This clonotype has a count of ten or more. This rearrangement joins TRBV28 to TRBJ2-7, with TRBD1 identical over 10 bases. CDR3 size: 15 residues. Trimming removed 10 bases from V and 6 bases from J; junction bases left unmatched: 15. CDR1 is MDHEN and CDR2 is SYDVKM in the germline V gene. This CDR3 is CAIKEPGTGAVEQYF. CDR3 in DNA: TGTGCCATCAAGGAACCCGGGACAGGGGCTGTCGAGCAGTACTTC.

This chain joins TRBV7-8 and TRBJ2-7, with TRBD2 as a possible D gene (6 bases). The germline V gene encodes CDR1 SGHVS and CDR2 FQNEAQ. The V end lost 2 bases, the J end lost 3 bases, and 17 bases lay between the germline ends. The CDR3 loop spans 16 amino acids. The CDR3 reads CASSLRVAEPRYEQYF. CDR3 DNA sequence: TGTGCCAGCAGCTTAAGGGTAGCGGAGCCGCGCTACGAGCAGTACTTC.

V usage is TRBV6-1 and J usage is TRBJ1-2; 7 nucleotides align to TRBD1. Germline V gene sequence: CDR1 MNHNS, CDR2 SASEGT. The CDR3 loop spans 13 amino acids. Trimming cost V 5 bases and J 3 bases; bases outside gene matches: 3. The CDR3 DNA reads TGTGCCAGCAGTACCAGGGGGTACTATGGCTACACCTTC. Its protein product is CASSTRGYYGYTF.

This clonotype was found many times. The chain links TRBV25-1 to TRBJ1-2; TRBD1 matches 8 bases. V dropped 8 bases and J dropped 4; count of bases not matched to a gene: 6. Germline CDR1 reads MGHDK; CDR2 reads SYGVNS. The CDR3 consists of 13 residues. In nucleotides, the CDR3 is TGTGCCAGCGGTTCCGGGACAGGCTATGGCTACACCTTC. Protein: CASGSGTGYGYTF.